Presented here are 25 T cell receptor beta chains from one specimen sequenced in a study of blood T cells in healthy people across ages. The authors ran a second PCR of about 6 to 12 cycles using a sample-barcoded 5' primer and a J-beta primer mix. Each CDR3 protein is one row after TCRdb ran MiXCR on the 5' RACE reads. The sample records just over 800,000 distinct CDR3 sequences, under 80% being singletons. Sequenced material: blood. The source of these receptors is a man younger than 40 in good health.

This clonotype was detected a few times. The CDR3 DNA sequence: TGCAGCGTTATCCGGGGGGTTCTCAATGAGCAGTTCTTC. This gives the protein CSVIRGVLNEQFF. This rearrangement joins TRBV29-1 to TRBJ2-1, with 7 bases aligning to TRBD2. Trimming cost V 5 bases and J 6 bases; bases outside gene matches: 7. CDR1 is SQVTM, CDR2 ANQGSEA, per germline. This CDR3 is built from 13 residues.

The genes are TRBV7-2 and TRBJ2-7; 11 bases line up with TRBD1. With 8 bases clipped from V and 3 bases from J, the junction kept 9 bases outside the gene matches. The CDR3 runs to 15 residues. Germline V gives CDR1 SGHTA, CDR2 FQGNSA. This chain's CDR3 is CASAKAGTGGYEQYF. DNA for the CDR3: TGTGCCAGCGCCAAAGCCGGGACAGGGGGCTACGAGCAGTACTTC.

V and J are TRBV7-2 and TRBJ2-5; no clear D. This CDR3 is 14 amino acids long. CDR1 SGHTA and CDR2 FQGNSA come from the germline V gene. The V end was cut by 2 bases, the J end by 2 bases, with 9 bases between. The CDR3 protein is CASSLYPVQETQYF. The CDR3 nucleotides are TGTGCCAGCAGCTTATACCCAGTTCAAGAGACCCAGTACTTC. Variable domain in full (rest from reference TRBV7-2 and TRBJ2-5): GAGVSQSPSNKVTEKGKDVELRCDPISGHTALYWYRQSLGQGLEFLIYFQGNSAPDKSGLPSDRFSAERTGGSVSTLTIQRTQQEDSAVYLCASSLYPVQETQYFGPGTRLLVL.

On this clonotype itself: A much bigger clone sits one base away, suggesting this may be a read error. The chain combines TRBV7-2 with TRBJ2-7; D perhaps matches TRBD2 (5 bases). The CDR3 has 14 residues. Trimming stripped 2 bases from V and 10 bases from J, with 18 bases between. Germline V gene data show CDR1 as SGHTA and CDR2 as FQGNSA. The CDR3 DNA is TGTGCCAGCAGCTTACAGGCGGGTGAGGAGGCCCAGTACTTC. Its protein is CASSLQAGEEAQYF.

The chain links TRBV6-1 to TRBJ1-4; D gene uncertain. The CDR3 is 12 residues long. Germline values: CDR1 MNHNS, CDR2 SASEGT. V gave up 1 base and J gave up 8 bases, with 5 bases separating them. Here the CDR3 reads CASSEDSEKLFF. The CDR3 region has the DNA TGTGCCAGCAGTGAAGACAGCGAAAAACTGTTTTTT.

The chain carries TRBV20-1 and TRBJ1-6; no definite D call. Germline loops: CDR1 DFQATT, CDR2 SNEGSKA (reference sequence). Trimming pared 6 bases from V and 0 bases from J, leaving 6 bases between. CDR3 length: 13 residues. In nucleotides, the CDR3 is TGCAGTGCCAGGAGCTCCTATAATTCACCCCTCCACTTT. This translates into CSARSSYNSPLHF.

The chain employs TRBV27 and TRBJ2-5, with D maybe TRBD1 (5 bases). The end of the DNA fits TRBJ2-7 better, so the J call may be wrong. Per germline, CDR1 MNHEY and CDR2 SMNVEV (reference sequence). The CDR3 is made up of 13 amino acids. The CDR3 nucleotides read TGTGCCAGCAGCCCTTGGGCAGGGTACGAGCAGTACTTC. It is translated as CASSPWAGYEQYF.

This clonotype was counted only a few times. The chain joins TRBV9 to TRBJ2-1; 8 bases line up with TRBD1. CDR1 is SGDLS and CDR2 is YYNGEE in the germline V gene. The ends lost 4 bases at V and 9 bases at J; junction bases unmatched: 12. There are 15 residues in the CDR3. CDR3 bases: TGTGCCAGCAGCCGTACGGTGCAGGGGGCAAGTGAGCAGTTCTTC. Protein sequence: CASSRTVQGASEQFF.

V gene TRBV15 combines with J gene TRBJ2-7; D possibly matches TRBD1 or TRBD2 (5 bases each). Trimming pared 4 bases from V and 0 bases from J, leaving 19 bases between. This CDR3 has 17 residues. CDR1 and CDR2 (germline): LNHNV, YYDKDF (reference sequence). DNA for the CDR3: TGTGCCACCAGCATTACACTCGGGACGAGGGTCTCCTACGAGCAGTACTTC. Translating it yields CATSITLGTRVSYEQYF.

This clonotype has more than one count but fewer than ten. The J gene is TRBJ2-3, the V gene TRBV5-1; D is possibly TRBD2 (6 bases). CDR1 is SGHRS and CDR2 is YFSETQ in the germline V gene. The germline V and J ends were trimmed by 1 base and 5 bases, with 14 bases remaining between them. This CDR3 is 15 amino acids long. The CDR3 region is CASSLTGLLLDTQYF. DNA of the CDR3: TGCGCCAGCAGCTTGACGGGACTGCTACTAGATACGCAGTATTTT.

This clonotype has more than one count but fewer than ten. The V gene is TRBV11-1, the J gene TRBJ2-5, with TRBD2 identical over 7 bases. This CDR3 spans 15 amino acids. The V gene end was trimmed by 3 bases and the J gene end by 3 bases; junction bases not matched to a gene: 7. Germline CDR1 is SGHAT and CDR2 is FQDESV (reference sequence). The CDR3 DNA reads as TGTGCCAGCAGCTTCGAAGCGGGGAGGAAAGAGACCCAGTACTTC. It specifies CASSFEAGRKETQYF.

The chain has TRBV29-1 and TRBJ1-4, with TRBD1 as a possible D gene (5 bases). The germline V gene has CDR1 SQVTM and CDR2 ANQGSEA. This CDR3 has 14 residues. The germline V and J ends were trimmed by 4 bases and 4 bases, with 13 bases remaining between them. CDR3 DNA: TGCAGCGTTGCAGCTCCCGACAGTAATGAAAAACTGTTTTTT. This translates into CSVAAPDSNEKLFF. The full variable domain, with the rest looked up from reference TRBV29-1 and TRBJ1-4, is SAVISQKPSRDICQRGTSLTIQCQVDSQVTMMFWYRQQPGQSLTLIATANQGSEATYESGFVIDKFPISRPNLTFSTLTVSNMSPEDSSIYLCSVAAPDSNEKLFFGSGTQLSVL.

The chain couples TRBV25-1 to TRBJ1-1; unclear D gene. CDR3 length: 14 amino acids. The germline gives CDR1 MGHDK, CDR2 SYGVNS. V was trimmed by 4 bases and J by 1 base, leaving 10 bases between them. CDR3 amino acids: CASSGLSGNTEAFF. CDR3 nucleotides: TGTGCCAGCAGTGGGTTGTCCGGGAACACTGAAGCTTTCTTT.

This clonotype has only a few counts. The chain is built from TRBV5-1 and TRBJ2-7; tentative D call: TRBD2 (6 bases). V lost 0 bases and J lost 2, with 12 bases in between. Germline values: CDR1 SGHRS, CDR2 YFSETQ. The CDR3 totals 15 residues. CDR3 DNA sequence: TGCGCCAGCAGCTTGGCGGGCGGGGTGACCTACGAGCAGTACTTC. It yields the protein CASSLAGGVTYEQYF.

This clonotype was seen many times. J is TRBJ2-6 and V is TRBV7-2, with no clear D. V lost 1 base to trimming and J lost 0 bases, with 4 bases between them. This CDR3 is built from 15 residues. Germline lookup yields CDR1 SGHTA and CDR2 FQGNSA. CDR3 sequence (DNA): TGTGCCAGCAGCTTAGACTTCTCTGGGGCCAACGTCCTGACTTTC. As protein: CASSLDFSGANVLTF.

In its sample, this clonotype was seen a few times. V usage is TRBV7-9 and J usage is TRBJ2-7; 9 nucleotides line up with TRBD2. The CDR3 runs to 16 residues. J gave up 3 bases and V 1 base, and 7 bases lay outside the gene matches. Germline-derived CDR1 and CDR2 are SEHNR and FQNEAQ (reference sequence). The CDR3 nucleotides read TGTGCCAGCAGCTTAGTTTTGCGGGGGGGCGTCTACGAGCAGTACTTC. Protein sequence: CASSLVLRGGVYEQYF.

The chain carries TRBV9 and TRBJ2-7; D is undetermined. The length of the CDR3 is 14 residues. Germline V CDR1 and CDR2: SGDLS, YYNGEE. Deletions cut 5 bases from V and 5 bases from J, with 17 bases between. The CDR3 sequence is CASRPDGRHDEQYF. The DNA for the CDR3 is TGTGCCAGCAGGCCGGATGGCAGGCACGACGAGCAGTACTTC. Full variable domain (rest looked up from reference TRBV9 and TRBJ2-7): DSGVTQTPKHLITATGQRVTLRCSPRSGDLSVYWYQQSLDQGLQFLIQYYNGEERAKGNILERFSAQQFPDLHSELNLSSLELGDSALYFCASRPDGRHDEQYFGPGTRLTVT.

CDR3 in amino acids: CATSDPTWSPQFF. CDR3 bases: TGTGCCACCAGTGACCCAACCTGGAGCCCGCAGTTCTTC. The V and J genes are TRBV24-1 and TRBJ2-1; no firm D call. This CDR3 comprises 13 residues. V shed 4 bases and J shed 12 bases, with 15 bases lying between them. Germline values: CDR1 KGHDR, CDR2 SFDVKD.

With regard to this clonotype: One end of the junction does not line up with germline, which may come from a read error. CDR3 DNA: TGTGTCAGCAGCCGAGAGGGGGTAGCGGGGAGTTACAATGAGCAGTTCTTC. It is translated as CVSSREGVAGSYNEQFF. V is TRBV7-2 and J is TRBJ2-1; 8 bases map to TRBD2. Germline CDR1 and CDR2: SGHTA and FQGNSA. CDR3 length: 17 residues.

The sample holds a few counts of this clonotype. This rearrangement joins TRBV12-3 or TRBV12-4 to TRBJ2-1; 12 positions agree with TRBD2. With 3 bases clipped from V and 6 bases from J, the junction kept 6 bases outside the gene matches. The CDR3 runs to 16 residues. This CDR3 is CASSFSSGGAGNEQFF. As DNA, the CDR3 is TGTGCCAGCAGTTTCTCTAGCGGGGGGGCGGGCAATGAGCAGTTCTTC.

This chain connects TRBV29-1 to TRBJ2-6; D possibly corresponds to TRBD1 (6 bases). The CDR3 covers 15 residues. V lost 3 bases to trimming and J lost 4 bases, with 13 bases between them. Germline assignment: CDR1 SQVTM and CDR2 ANQGSEA. The CDR3: CSVDDRRTGANVLTF. The CDR3 bases are TGCAGCGTTGATGACAGGAGGACCGGGGCCAACGTCCTGACTTTC.

The chain joins TRBV10-3 to TRBJ2-3; perhaps TRBD2 as D (6 bases). Germline CDR1 reads ENHRY; CDR2 reads SYGVKD. V was shortened by 3 bases and J by 4 bases, with 17 bases between the two germline ends. This CDR3 has 16 amino acids. The CDR3 coding sequence is TGTGCCATCAGTGATAGTCTAGCGAGGGGCGCAGATACGCAGTATTTT. Translated, it gives CAISDSLARGADTQYF.

V gene TRBV20-1 combines with J gene TRBJ1-2, with 8 positions matching TRBD1. Trimming at V came to 3 bases and at J to 3 bases, leaving 9 bases not matched to a gene. CDR1 and CDR2 from the germline V gene are DFQATT and SNEGSKA (reference sequence). This CDR3 region has 15 residues. The CDR3 DNA reads as TGCAGTGCTAGGCGTCTCAGGGGGCGCGACTATGGCTACACCTTC. Residues: CSARRLRGRDYGYTF.

The J gene is TRBJ2-1, the V gene TRBV15, with D hard to call. V was pared by 4 bases and J by 0 bases, with 10 bases between. There are 15 residues in the CDR3. Germline assignment: CDR1 LNHNV and CDR2 YYDKDF (reference sequence). CDR3 region: CATSKDPGSYNEQFF. The CDR3 DNA reads TGTGCCACCAGCAAGGACCCCGGCTCCTACAATGAGCAGTTCTTC.

There are a few counts of this clonotype. The chain carries TRBV20-1 and TRBJ1-5, with 10 nucleotides matching TRBD1. The CDR3 sequence is 17 residues long. Trimming cost V 3 bases and J 0 bases; bases outside gene matches: 8. Germline assignment: CDR1 DFQATT and CDR2 SNEGSKA (reference sequence). CDR3 in amino acids: CSASRDRGDYSNQPQHF. The CDR3 DNA sequence: TGCAGTGCTAGCCGGGACAGGGGCGATTATAGCAATCAGCCCCAGCATTTT.